The 24 T cell receptor beta chains reported below all come from one sample, sequenced in a study of T cell responses to AZD1222 COVID-19 vaccine. Assay: immunoSEQ multiplex PCR; the TCRdb copy retains only in-frame clones and omits some. This sample carries about 160,000 clones, more than 85% of them seen once, and the ten largest clones take roughly 1%. The material sequenced was peripheral blood, taken on day 0 of AZD1222 vaccination. Source of these receptors: an adult in good health.

The J gene is TRBJ2-3, the V gene TRBV18; D unclear. Germline assignment: CDR1 KGHSH and CDR2 LQKENI. The CDR3 covers 13 residues. V lost 3 bases and J 4 bases, leaving 8 bases between the germline ends. As DNA, the CDR3 is TGTGCCAGCTCACCGGCCTCCGCAGATACGCAGTATTTT. Translated: CASSPASADTQYF.

This chain uses TRBV12-3 or TRBV12-4 with TRBJ1-2; a possible D gene is TRBD1 (5 bases). There are 13 residues in the CDR3. V was trimmed by 5 bases and J by 5 bases, leaving 12 bases between them. The CDR3 DNA reads as TGTGCCAGCAGTCAGGGATCTCGGTATGGCTACACCTTC. Protein product: CASSQGSRYGYTF.

The rearrangement uses TRBV5-1 and TRBJ2-1; 7 nucleotides match TRBD2. After removal of 1 base from V and 2 bases from J, the junction contained 6 bases not matched to a gene. Germline assignment: CDR1 SGHRS and CDR2 YFSETQ. This CDR3 has 16 residues. The CDR3 here is CASSLSGVPTYNEQFF. The CDR3 DNA sequence: TGCGCCAGCAGCTTGAGCGGGGTACCCACCTACAATGAGCAGTTCTTC.

The gene calls are TRBV13 and TRBJ2-2, with 8 bases fitting TRBD1. Looked up from germline, CDR1 is PRHDT and CDR2 is FYEKMQ (reference sequence). The CDR3 covers 16 residues. With V trimmed by 6 bases and J by 2 bases, 8 bases remained unmatched. DNA for the CDR3: TGTGCCAGCAGAAGGACAGGGTTGCGTAACACCGGGGAGCTGTTTTTT. This encodes CASRRTGLRNTGELFF.

The chain employs TRBV15 and TRBJ1-5, with D possibly being TRBD1 (5 bases). Germline assignment: CDR1 LNHNV and CDR2 YYDKDF (reference sequence). The CDR3 is 15 amino acids. V lost 5 bases and J lost 8, with 19 bases in between. The CDR3 DNA is TGTGCCACCAGCCCCCTACGACAGCCTTTTGAGCCCCAGCATTTT. This codes for CATSPLRQPFEPQHF.

The V call is TRBV7-9, the J call TRBJ1-2; D uncertain. The CDR3 runs to 14 residues. Germline CDR1 reads SEHNR; CDR2 reads FQNEAQ (reference sequence). Deletions cut 4 bases from V and 6 bases from J, with 15 bases between. CDR3 sequence: CASSSSSSADGYTF. For the CDR3, the DNA is TGTGCCAGCAGCTCCTCCTCATCGGCAGATGGCTACACCTTC.

V gene TRBV5-1 combines with J gene TRBJ2-5, with TRBD1 identical over 11 bases. Germline V gene sequence: CDR1 SGHRS, CDR2 YFSETQ. This CDR3 is built from 14 residues. J was trimmed by 9 bases and V by 8 bases; bases with no gene match: 12. The CDR3 nucleotides are TGCGCCAGTCGCATTCCGGGACAGGGGGGATCCCAGTACTTC. Translating it yields CASRIPGQGGSQYF. Complete variable domain (other parts from reference TRBV5-1 and TRBJ2-5): KAGVTQTPRYLIKTRGQQVTLSCSPISGHRSVSWYQQTPGQGLQFLFEYFSETQRNKGNFPGRFSGRQFSNSRSEMNVSTLELGDSALYLCASRIPGQGGSQYFGPGTRLLVL.

The gene calls are TRBV4-2 and TRBJ2-1, with D hard to call. The V end lost 3 bases, the J end lost 2 bases, and 14 bases lay between the germline ends. This CDR3 has 16 residues. Germline assignment: CDR1 LGHNA and CDR2 YNFKEQ. CDR3 region: CASSHRSPSPYNEQFF. The CDR3 DNA is TGTGCCAGCAGCCACCGTAGCCCGAGCCCCTACAATGAGCAGTTCTTC.

The chain couples TRBV7-9 to TRBJ1-1, with D unclear. The germline V gene encodes CDR1 SEHNR and CDR2 FQNEAQ (reference sequence). The ends were cut back, 4 bases at V and 0 bases at J, with 6 bases in the middle. CDR3 size: 13 residues. The CDR3 loop reads CASSSQVNTEAFF. The CDR3 bases are TGTGCCAGCAGCTCACAAGTGAACACTGAAGCTTTCTTT.

V usage is TRBV5-1 and J usage is TRBJ1-2; D gene ambiguous. The V end was cut by 6 bases, the J end by 1 base, with 25 bases between. The CDR3 runs to 18 residues. Germline loops: CDR1 SGHRS, CDR2 YFSETQ. CDR3 loop: CASTLTSNSNYNNYGYTF. CDR3 nucleotide sequence: TGCGCCAGCACCCTGACGTCAAACTCGAACTATAATAACTATGGCTACACCTTC.

The chain recombines TRBV6-2 or TRBV6-3 with TRBJ2-7, with D possibly being TRBD1 (6 bases). Germline V gene data show CDR1 as MNHEY and CDR2 as SVGEGT. The CDR3 length is 14 residues. Between the trimmed V and J ends, which lost 5 bases and 3 bases, there was a span of 14 bases. This CDR3 is CASSLRTEIYEQYF. DNA of the CDR3: TGTGCCAGCAGTCTGCGGACAGAGATCTACGAGCAGTACTTC.

V usage is TRBV7-9 and J usage is TRBJ2-7; D call uncertain. The V gene lost 1 base and the J gene lost 2 bases, with 3 bases spanning the gap. The CDR3 sequence is 12 residues long. Germline V CDR1 and CDR2: SEHNR, FQNEAQ (reference sequence). CDR3 nucleotide sequence: TGTGCCAGCAGCTTAGAAACCTACGAGCAGTACTTC. It translates to CASSLETYEQYF.

This clone was detected only once. The chain uses TRBV18 and TRBJ2-5; D is uncertain. Germline V gene lookup returns CDR1 KGHSH and CDR2 LQKENI. V lost 6 bases, J lost 2 bases, and 4 bases lay in between. This CDR3 is built from 11 residues. DNA for the CDR3: TGTGCCAGCTCGAATCAAGAGACCCAGTACTTC. This sequence encodes CASSNQETQYF.

V usage is TRBV14 and J usage is TRBJ1-3, with D uncertain. The germline V and J ends were trimmed by 5 bases and 0 bases, with 14 bases remaining between them. Germline loops: CDR1 SGHDN, CDR2 FVKESK. CDR3 length: 16 residues. In DNA, the CDR3 is TGTGCCAGCAGCTCCCTATGGCGCTCCTCTGGAAACACCATATATTTT. It translates to CASSSLWRSSGNTIYF. Full variable domain (missing parts from reference TRBV14 and TRBJ1-3): EAGVTQFPSHSVIEKGQTVTLRCDPISGHDNLYWYRRVMGKEIKFLLHFVKESKQDESGMPNNRFLAERTGGTYSTLKVQPAELEDSGVYFCASSSLWRSSGNTIYFGEGSWLTVV.

The chain carries TRBV5-4 and TRBJ2-1; perhaps D is TRBD1 or TRBD2 (5 bases each). The V gene lost 4 bases and the J gene lost 6 bases, with 20 bases spanning the gap. From germline, CDR1 is SGHNT and CDR2 YYREEE (reference sequence). The CDR3 is 16 amino acids. The CDR3 reads CASSEIPGRWFNEQFF. As DNA, the CDR3 is TGTGCCAGCAGCGAGATCCCGGGACGGTGGTTCAATGAGCAGTTCTTC.

The chain links TRBV6-1 to TRBJ1-3; D unclear. The V gene lost 1 base and the J gene lost 0 bases, with 7 bases spanning the gap. Germline V gives CDR1 MNHNS, CDR2 SASEGT. The CDR3 has 15 residues. Here the CDR3 DNA reads TGTGCCAGCAGTGAAGTGGTTTACTCTGGAAACACCATATATTTT. As protein: CASSEVVYSGNTIYF.

The rearrangement uses TRBV6-5 and TRBJ2-7; D might be TRBD2 (5 bases). This CDR3 spans 14 amino acids. V was clipped by 0 bases and J by 7 bases, with 13 bases between them. In germline, CDR1 is MNHEY, CDR2 SVGAGI. The CDR3 here is CASSYSTGVVEQYF. The CDR3 DNA reads as TGTGCCAGCAGTTACTCGACCGGGGTAGTGGAGCAGTACTTC.

V and J are TRBV27 and TRBJ1-4; D is ambiguous. The CDR3 runs 12 residues. The germline V gene encodes CDR1 MNHEY and CDR2 SMNVEV (reference sequence). Trimming took 3 bases from V and 7 from J, leaving 6 bases between them. As DNA, the CDR3 is TGTGCCAGCAGTTTTCTCGGTGAAAAACTGTTTTTT. As protein: CASSFLGEKLFF.

This CDR3 reads CATTGSDQPQHF. Written as DNA, the CDR3 is TGTGCCACTACAGGGAGCGATCAGCCCCAGCATTTT. The rearrangement joins TRBV6-6 to TRBJ1-5; D perhaps matches TRBD1 (6 bases). Trimming removed 10 bases from V and 5 bases from J, with 12 bases in between. This CDR3 has 12 residues. The germline CDR1 and CDR2 sequences are MNHNY and SVGAGI (reference sequence).

This chain connects TRBV11-2 to TRBJ2-2; maybe TRBD1 (5 bases). CDR3 length: 14 residues. Germline CDR1 SGHAT, CDR2 FQNNGV. V gave up 2 bases and J gave up 4 bases, with 8 bases separating them. CDR3 sequence (DNA): TGTGCCAGCAGCTTACTACAGGTCACCGGGGAGCTGTTTTTT. Residues: CASSLLQVTGELFF.

The gene calls are TRBV19 and TRBJ1-2, with TRBD1 matching over 8 bases. CDR1 LNHDA and CDR2 SQIVND come from the germline V gene (reference sequence). Unmatched junction bases numbered 9, after V lost 6 bases and J lost 6 bases. The CDR3 runs to 14 residues. CDR3 region: CASSGPGGMDGYTF. The CDR3 DNA reads TGTGCCAGTAGCGGTCCAGGGGGCATGGATGGCTACACCTTC.

This clone was recorded only once. The chain combines TRBV7-9 with TRBJ2-6; D gene ambiguous. V was shortened by 5 bases and J by 1 base, with 21 bases between the two germline ends. This CDR3 spans 19 amino acids. From germline, CDR1 is SEHNR and CDR2 FQNEAQ (reference sequence). In DNA, the CDR3 is TGTGCCAGCAGCCCACCCTTGATGGGTACGATATCTGGGGCCAACGTCCTGACTTTC. Its protein is CASSPPLMGTISGANVLTF.

The gene calls are TRBV30 and TRBJ2-2; 10 bases fit TRBD1. CDR3 length: 14 amino acids. V dropped 3 bases and J dropped 7; count of bases not matched to a gene: 5. The V gene's germline CDR1 is GTSNPN and CDR2 SVGIG (reference sequence). Written as DNA, the CDR3 is TGTGCCTGGAGACGACAGGGGGCTATCGGGGAGCTGTTTTTT. Its translation is CAWRRQGAIGELFF.

The chain couples TRBV9 to TRBJ1-6, with TRBD1 identical over 10 bases. There are 18 residues in the CDR3. Germline assignment: CDR1 SGDLS and CDR2 YYNGEE. Trimming cost V 4 bases and J 9 bases; bases outside gene matches: 16. CDR3 sequence reads: CASSPQPGWTGGISPLHF. The CDR3 DNA reads as TGTGCCAGCAGCCCTCAGCCGGGGTGGACAGGGGGGATTTCACCCCTCCACTTT.